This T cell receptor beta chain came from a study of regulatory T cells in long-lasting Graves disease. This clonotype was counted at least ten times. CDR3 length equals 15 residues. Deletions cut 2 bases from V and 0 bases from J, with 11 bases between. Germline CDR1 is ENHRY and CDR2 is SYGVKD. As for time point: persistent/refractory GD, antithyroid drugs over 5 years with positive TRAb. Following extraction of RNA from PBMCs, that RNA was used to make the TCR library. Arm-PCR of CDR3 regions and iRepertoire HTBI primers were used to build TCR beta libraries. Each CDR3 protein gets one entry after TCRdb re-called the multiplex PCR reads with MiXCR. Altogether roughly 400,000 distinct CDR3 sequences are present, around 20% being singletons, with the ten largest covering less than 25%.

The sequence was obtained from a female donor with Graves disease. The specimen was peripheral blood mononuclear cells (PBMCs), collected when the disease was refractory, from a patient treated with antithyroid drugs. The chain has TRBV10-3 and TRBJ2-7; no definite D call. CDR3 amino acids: CAISETGVSSYEQYF. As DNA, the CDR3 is TGTGCCATCAGTGAGACGGGCGTAAGCTCCTACGAGCAGTACTTC.